This T cell receptor (beta chain) was sequenced for a study of T cell repertoires in cytomegalovirus infection. Study at large: Matching HLA type and CMV infection were both indicated by public TCR beta signatures. General study points: HLA-C-restricted, CMV-specific TCR beta clonotypes were dominant ex vivo.

TCRdb ran MiXCR on the reads and lists one entry per CDR3 protein. The sample yields roughly 77,000 distinct CDR3 sequences, under 4.5% seen once. This clonotype appeared a few times. As yet, its antigen is unknown. Trimming shortened V by 0 bases and J by 4 bases, and 18 bases separated the two germline ends. CDR1 and CDR2 (germline): SGHVS, FQNEAQ. This CDR3 contains 17 residues. The sequence came from a human donor in good health (CMV status not recorded). Some clones in this sample may be carry-over from other donors' samples. The sequenced sample was PBMCs. The V call is TRBV7-8, the J call TRBJ1-2; TRBD1 might be the D (6 bases). The CDR3 DNA is TGTGCCAGCAGCTTAGCGGGTGGGGGGCCCATGTCCTATGGCTACACCTTC. This sequence encodes CASSLAGGGPMSYGYTF.